Below, 19 T cell receptor beta chains from the same sample are listed, as sequenced in a study of ipilimumab plus nivolumab after autologous stem cell transplantation. TCRdb keeps only in-frame clones here, not all; method: immunoSEQ multiplex PCR. The repertoire has approximately 15,000 clones, around 85% of them found once; the top ten carry about a third. The material was PBMCs, obtained in a trial of ipilimumab plus nivolumab as post-transplant consolidation. All receptors derive from a male donor with diffuse large B-cell lymphoma.

V gene TRBV6-1 combines with J gene TRBJ2-3, with 8 bases aligning to TRBD2. This CDR3 has 15 residues. J lost 0 bases, V lost 3 bases, and 2 bases had no gene match. Looked up from germline, CDR1 is MNHNS and CDR2 is SASEGT. The CDR3 loop is CASSEVAGSTDTQYF. The CDR3 bases are TGTGCCAGCAGTGAGGTAGCGGGGAGCACAGATACGCAGTATTTT.

The chain couples TRBV7-8 to TRBJ2-4; perhaps D is TRBD1 or TRBD2 (6 bases each). With 4 bases removed from V and 0 bases from J, the gap between germline ends came to 10 bases. In germline, CDR1 is SGHVS, CDR2 FQNEAQ. The CDR3 is 15 amino acids. The CDR3, as DNA: TGTGCCAGCAGCTCAGGGGAGGTAGCCAAAAACATTCAGTACTTC. Translation: CASSSGEVAKNIQYF.

The sample holds one count of this clone. The chain links TRBV29-1 to TRBJ2-7, with D tentatively TRBD1 or TRBD2 (5 bases each). Trimming pared 6 bases from V and 6 bases from J, leaving 18 bases between. The germline V gene encodes CDR1 SQVTM and CDR2 ANQGSEA. The CDR3 totals 13 residues. CDR3 protein: CSVISDFGGEQYF. The CDR3 bases are TGCAGCGTCATTAGCGATTTTGGGGGCGAGCAGTACTTC.

The rearrangement links TRBV5-1 to TRBJ2-1; TRBD2 agrees at 7 bases. Germline-derived CDR1 and CDR2 are SGHRS and YFSETQ. J was trimmed by 0 bases and V by 0 bases; bases with no gene match: 6. The CDR3 has 17 residues. For the CDR3, the DNA is TGCGCCAGCAGCTTGGGGGGGGGTACACCCTCCTACAATGAGCAGTTCTTC. This sequence encodes CASSLGGGTPSYNEQFF. Full variable domain (rest looked up from reference TRBV5-1 and TRBJ2-1): KAGVTQTPRYLIKTRGQQVTLSCSPISGHRSVSWYQQTPGQGLQFLFEYFSETQRNKGNFPGRFSGRQFSNSRSEMNVSTLELGDSALYLCASSLGGGTPSYNEQFFGPGTRLTVL.

The genes are TRBV5-1 and TRBJ1-2, with a possible D match to TRBD1 (6 bases). CDR1 and CDR2 (germline): SGHRS, YFSETQ. CDR3 length: 14 residues. V lost 0 bases and J lost 4, with 10 bases in between. CDR3 region: CASSLGQDTYGYTF. The CDR3 bases are TGCGCCAGCAGCTTGGGACAGGACACCTATGGCTACACCTTC.

V usage is TRBV5-5 and J usage is TRBJ1-2; 12 bases fit TRBD1. CDR3 length: 19 residues. From germline, CDR1 is SGHKS and CDR2 YYEKEE (reference sequence). The V gene end was trimmed by 2 bases and the J gene end by 3 bases; junction bases not matched to a gene: 14. CDR3 residues: CASSFIPGTGGKWDYGYTF. The CDR3 region has the DNA TGTGCCAGCAGCTTCATACCCGGGACAGGGGGCAAGTGGGACTATGGCTACACCTTC.

This chain connects TRBV18 to TRBJ1-5; 7 bases fit TRBD1. Germline V CDR1 and CDR2: KGHSH, LQKENI. After removal of 6 bases from V and 6 bases from J, the junction contained 8 bases not matched to a gene. The CDR3 totals 14 residues. CDR3 coding DNA: TGTGCCAGCTCGCAAGACAGGGCCGGTCAGCCCCAGCATTTT. It translates to CASSQDRAGQPQHF.

The genes are TRBV27 and TRBJ2-3, with D perhaps given as TRBD1 or TRBD2 (5 bases each). Trimming removed 3 bases at V and 5 bases at J, with 9 bases between. Germline values: CDR1 MNHEY, CDR2 SMNVEV (reference sequence). The CDR3 consists of 13 residues. The CDR3 sequence is CASSFRDLDTQYF. The CDR3 nucleotides read TGTGCCAGCAGTTTCAGGGACCTAGATACGCAGTATTTT.

The J gene is TRBJ1-1, the V gene TRBV11-2; D gene ambiguous. The CDR3 has 15 residues. The V gene lost 4 bases and the J gene lost 6 bases, with 18 bases spanning the gap. Per germline, CDR1 SGHAT and CDR2 FQNNGV. The chain's CDR3 is CASSYGHSSKPEAFF. The CDR3, as DNA: TGTGCCAGCAGCTACGGGCACAGTTCGAAACCTGAAGCTTTCTTT.

V usage is TRBV20-1 and J usage is TRBJ2-3; the D is unclear. In germline, CDR1 is DFQATT, CDR2 SNEGSKA (reference sequence). Trimming took 4 bases from V and 4 from J, leaving 6 bases between them. The CDR3 length is 11 residues. DNA of the CDR3: TGCAGTGCTACGGTGGCAGATACGCAGTATTTT. This encodes CSATVADTQYF.

This CDR3 is CAWTTDRAVGTGELFF. CDR3 DNA sequence: TGTGCCTGGACCACTGACAGGGCTGTGGGCACCGGGGAGCTGTTTTTT. The chain employs TRBV30 and TRBJ2-2; 7 bases match TRBD1. The germline gives CDR1 GTSNPN, CDR2 SVGIG (reference sequence). The CDR3 length is 16 residues. The V and J ends lost 4 bases and 4 bases, in that order; junction bases with no gene match: 12.

This clone was picked up a small number of times. The gene calls are TRBV19 and TRBJ2-2; D ambiguous. The CDR3 spans 14 residues. Germline V gene sequence: CDR1 LNHDA, CDR2 SQIVND (reference sequence). Trimming took 4 bases from V and 5 from J, leaving 11 bases between them. The CDR3: CASSNLVGTGELFF. The CDR3 DNA reads TGTGCCAGTAGTAACCTGGTAGGGACCGGGGAGCTGTTTTTT.

The chain joins TRBV5-6 to TRBJ1-6; D not certain. Germline values: CDR1 SGHDT, CDR2 YYEEEE. The CDR3 has 13 amino acids. The V gene lost 4 bases and the J gene lost 6 bases, with 8 bases spanning the gap. CDR3 amino acids: CASSAETNSPLHF. In nucleotides, the CDR3 is TGTGCCAGCAGCGCCGAGACTAATTCACCCCTCCACTTT.

The V and J genes are TRBV5-4 and TRBJ2-4; TRBD2 aligns across 14 bases. Germline V gene lookup returns CDR1 SGHNT and CDR2 YYREEE (reference sequence). The CDR3 spans 18 residues. The ends lost 4 bases at V and 6 bases at J; junction bases unmatched: 12. The CDR3 region is CASSVGTSGGPRGNIQYF. CDR3 nucleotide sequence: TGTGCCAGCAGCGTCGGGACTAGCGGGGGCCCAAGGGGAAACATTCAGTACTTC.

This clone was observed a single time. V and J are TRBV27 and TRBJ1-5, with D perhaps TRBD1 (5 bases). This CDR3 contains 14 residues. The germline gives CDR1 MNHEY, CDR2 SMNVEV (reference sequence). The V and J ends lost 1 base and 7 bases respectively, with 11 bases between them. The CDR3 protein is CASSLWGSGQPQHF. CDR3 sequence (DNA): TGTGCCAGCAGTTTATGGGGGTCAGGGCAGCCCCAGCATTTT.

V gene TRBV7-6 combines with J gene TRBJ2-5; 7 nucleotides match TRBD2. Germline V lookup: CDR1 SGHVS, CDR2 FNYEAQ. V lost 5 bases, J lost 0 bases, and 9 bases stayed unmatched. The length of the CDR3 is 16 residues. The CDR3 loop reads CASSPRLGTNQETQYF. CDR3 DNA sequence: TGTGCCAGCAGCCCTCGGCTGGGGACTAACCAAGAGACCCAGTACTTC.

The J gene is TRBJ2-7, the V gene TRBV6-1; D is perhaps TRBD1 or TRBD2 (5 bases each). Trimming took off 3 bases at V and 6 bases at J, with 21 bases between the two ends. The CDR3 consists of 16 residues. Germline V CDR1 and CDR2: MNHNS, SASEGT. This CDR3 is CASSEDPARDLAEQYF. The CDR3 nucleotides are TGTGCCAGCAGTGAGGACCCAGCCCGGGACCTTGCCGAGCAGTACTTC.

The chain employs TRBV6-9 and TRBJ2-3; possible D gene TRBD1, 6 bases. The CDR3 contains 15 residues. Trimming left V 7 bases short and J 0 bases short, with 14 bases between. CDR1 is MNHGY, CDR2 SVAAGI, per germline. The CDR3 is CASTQGKTSTDTQYF. CDR3 nucleotides: TGTGCCAGCACCCAGGGGAAGACTAGCACAGATACGCAGTATTTT.

The CDR3, as DNA: TGTGCCAGCAGCAGACTAGCGGCCGGCACAGATACGCAGTATTTT. Protein sequence: CASSRLAAGTDTQYF. The chain uses TRBV5-4 and TRBJ2-3, with 9 bases that match TRBD2. With 4 bases clipped from V and 1 base from J, the junction kept 4 bases outside the gene matches. CDR3 size: 15 residues. Germline CDR1 SGHNT, CDR2 YYREEE (reference sequence).